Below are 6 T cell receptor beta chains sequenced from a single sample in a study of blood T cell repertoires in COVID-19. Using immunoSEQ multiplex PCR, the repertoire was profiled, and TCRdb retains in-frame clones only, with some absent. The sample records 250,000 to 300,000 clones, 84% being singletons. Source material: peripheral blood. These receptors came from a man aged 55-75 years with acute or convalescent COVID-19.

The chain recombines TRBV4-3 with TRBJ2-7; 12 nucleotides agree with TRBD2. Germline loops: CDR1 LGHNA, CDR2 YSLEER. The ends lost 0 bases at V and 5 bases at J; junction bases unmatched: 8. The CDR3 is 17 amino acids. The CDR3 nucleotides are TGCGCCAGCAGCCAAGAGGTCGGCACTAGCGGGAGGCACGAGCAGTACTTC. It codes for CASSQEVGTSGRHEQYF.

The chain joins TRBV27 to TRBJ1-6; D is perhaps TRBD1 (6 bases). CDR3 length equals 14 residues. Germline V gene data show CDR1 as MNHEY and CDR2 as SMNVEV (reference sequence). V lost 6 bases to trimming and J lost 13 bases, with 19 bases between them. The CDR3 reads CASRPGTRAGPLHF. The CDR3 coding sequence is TGTGCCAGCAGGCCCGGGACACGGGCTGGGCCCCTCCACTTT.

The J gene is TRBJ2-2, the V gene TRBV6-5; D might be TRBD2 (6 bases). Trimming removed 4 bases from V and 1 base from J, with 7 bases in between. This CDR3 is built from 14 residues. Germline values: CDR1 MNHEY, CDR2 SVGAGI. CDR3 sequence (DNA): TGTGCCAGCAGTTGGGAGGAGAACACCGGGGAGCTGTTTTTT. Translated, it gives CASSWEENTGELFF.

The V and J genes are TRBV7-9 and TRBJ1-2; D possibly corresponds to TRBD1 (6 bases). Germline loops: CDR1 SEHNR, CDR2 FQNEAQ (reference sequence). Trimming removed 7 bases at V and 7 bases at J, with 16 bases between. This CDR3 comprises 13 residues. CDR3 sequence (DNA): TGTGCCAGCATCACCAGGGGCGGGAGTGGCTACACCTTC. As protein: CASITRGGSGYTF.

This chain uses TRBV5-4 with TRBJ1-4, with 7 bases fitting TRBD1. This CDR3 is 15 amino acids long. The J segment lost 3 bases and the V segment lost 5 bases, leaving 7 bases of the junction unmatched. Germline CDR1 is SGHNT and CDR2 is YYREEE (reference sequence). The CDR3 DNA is TGTGCCAGCAGGCGGGAGGGGGCGGCTAATGAAAAACTGTTTTTT. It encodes CASRREGAANEKLFF.

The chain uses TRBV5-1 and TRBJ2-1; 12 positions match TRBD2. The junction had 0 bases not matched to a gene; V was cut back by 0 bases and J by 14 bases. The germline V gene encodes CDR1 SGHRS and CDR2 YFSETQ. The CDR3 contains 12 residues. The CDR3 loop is CASSLGTSGEFF. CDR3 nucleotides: TGCGCCAGCAGCTTGGGGACTAGCGGGGAGTTCTTC.